This T cell receptor (beta chain) was recovered during a study of T-cell reconstitution after alpha-beta-depleted transplantation in children. General study results and limits: It was reported that alpha-beta T cells came from several hundred expanded graft clones (about two months after transplant).

The CDR3 runs 14 residues. Germline CDR1 reads SSHAT; CDR2 reads FNYEAQ (reference sequence). This clonotype was seen repeatedly, ten times or more. The antigen is undetermined. At one of its ends the junction is not consistent with the germline gene, which may arise from a read error. Unique molecular identifiers were used to barcode this TCRbeta library. In TCRdb, the PCR reads were re-called with MiXCR into one record per CDR3 protein. Of roughly 300,000 distinct CDR3 sequences in the sample, around a tenth were seen once. This clonotype originated in a male patient between 2 and 10 years old who had a stem cell transplant for chronic granulomatous disease, so the T cells may come from the graft donor. The chain carries TRBV7-7 and TRBJ2-2; D uncertain. The sequenced sample was peripheral blood, obtained 180 days after TCRalphabeta/CD19-depleted stem cell transplant. This CDR3 reads CASSLSFNTGELFF. The DNA of the CDR3 is TGTGCTAGCAGCCTGAGTTTTAACACCGGGGAGCTGTTTTTT.